Listed here is a single T cell receptor (beta chain). Its antigen is not identified. These data belong to a study of cytomegalovirus exposure and HLA in healthy donors. General study results and limits: Later analysis revealed greater clonal expansion in HLA-associated TCR beta chains than in equally common others. Compared with the roughly 700-donor mean, an Asian-associated ancestry cluster reportedly had fewer N-insertions, according to a later analysis.

The V and J ends lost 6 bases and 7 bases respectively, with 21 bases between them. CDR1 and CDR2 (germline): MDHEN, SYDVKM. CDR3 length: 15 amino acids. Primers included in the PCR were 60 Vbeta and 13 Jbeta primers. Assay: immunoSEQ multiplex PCR; the TCRdb copy retains only in-frame clones and omits some. Found here are 90,000 to 150,000 clones, 78% of them singletons; the top ten hold around 3%. The chain couples TRBV28 to TRBJ1-2, with D uncertain. The TCR sequence derives from a woman in her thirties in good health and CMV-seropositive. Material: PBMCs. In DNA, the CDR3 is TGTGCCAGCAGCTTCATCCAGAACTCCCTAGGTGGCTACACCTTC. This sequence encodes CASSFIQNSLGGYTF.